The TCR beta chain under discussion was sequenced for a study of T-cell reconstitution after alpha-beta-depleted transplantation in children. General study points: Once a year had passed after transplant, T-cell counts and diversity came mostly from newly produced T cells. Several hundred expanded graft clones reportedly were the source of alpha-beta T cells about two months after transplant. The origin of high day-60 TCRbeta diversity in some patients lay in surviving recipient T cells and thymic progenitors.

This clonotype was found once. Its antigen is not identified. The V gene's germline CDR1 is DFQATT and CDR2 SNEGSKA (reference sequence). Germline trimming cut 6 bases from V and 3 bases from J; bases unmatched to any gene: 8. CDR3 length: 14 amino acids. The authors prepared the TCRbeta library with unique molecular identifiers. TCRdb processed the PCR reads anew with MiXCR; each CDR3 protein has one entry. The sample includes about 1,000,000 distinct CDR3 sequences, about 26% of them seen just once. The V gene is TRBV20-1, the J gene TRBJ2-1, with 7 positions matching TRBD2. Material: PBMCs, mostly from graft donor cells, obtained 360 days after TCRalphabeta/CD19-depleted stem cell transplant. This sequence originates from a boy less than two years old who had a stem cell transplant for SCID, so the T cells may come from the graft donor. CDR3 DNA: TGCAGTGCCCCACGGACTAGGGGCTACAATGAGCAGTTCTTC. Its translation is CSAPRTRGYNEQFF.